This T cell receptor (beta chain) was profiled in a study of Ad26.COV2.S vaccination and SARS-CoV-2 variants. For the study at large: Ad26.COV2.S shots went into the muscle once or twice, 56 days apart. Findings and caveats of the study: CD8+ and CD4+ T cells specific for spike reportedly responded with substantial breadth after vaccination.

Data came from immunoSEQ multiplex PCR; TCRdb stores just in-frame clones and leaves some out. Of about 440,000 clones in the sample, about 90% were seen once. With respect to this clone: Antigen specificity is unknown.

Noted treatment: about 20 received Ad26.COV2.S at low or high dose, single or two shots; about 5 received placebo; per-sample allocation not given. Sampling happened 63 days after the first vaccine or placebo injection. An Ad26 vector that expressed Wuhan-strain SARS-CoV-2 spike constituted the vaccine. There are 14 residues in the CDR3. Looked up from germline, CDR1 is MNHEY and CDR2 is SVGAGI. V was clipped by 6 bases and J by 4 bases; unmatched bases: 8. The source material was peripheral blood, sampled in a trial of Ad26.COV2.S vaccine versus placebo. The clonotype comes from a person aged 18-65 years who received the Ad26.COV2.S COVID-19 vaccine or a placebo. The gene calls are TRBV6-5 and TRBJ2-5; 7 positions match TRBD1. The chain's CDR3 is CASSRDSRGETQYF. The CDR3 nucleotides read TGTGCCAGCAGCCGGGACAGTCGTGGAGAGACCCAGTACTTC.